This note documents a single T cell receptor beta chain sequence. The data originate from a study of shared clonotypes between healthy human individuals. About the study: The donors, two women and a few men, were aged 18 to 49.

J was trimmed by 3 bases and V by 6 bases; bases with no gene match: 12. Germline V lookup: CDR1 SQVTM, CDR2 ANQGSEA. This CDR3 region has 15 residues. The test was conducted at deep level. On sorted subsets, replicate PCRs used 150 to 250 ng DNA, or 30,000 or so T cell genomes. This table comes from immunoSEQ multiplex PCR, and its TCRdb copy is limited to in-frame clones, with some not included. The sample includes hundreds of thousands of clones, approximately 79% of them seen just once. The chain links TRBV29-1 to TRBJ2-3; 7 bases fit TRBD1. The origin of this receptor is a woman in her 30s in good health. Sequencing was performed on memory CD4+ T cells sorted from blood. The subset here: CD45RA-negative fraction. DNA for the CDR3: TGCAGCGTCGCCTCAGGGGGATCGGGGACAGATACGCAGTATTTT. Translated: CSVASGGSGTDTQYF.